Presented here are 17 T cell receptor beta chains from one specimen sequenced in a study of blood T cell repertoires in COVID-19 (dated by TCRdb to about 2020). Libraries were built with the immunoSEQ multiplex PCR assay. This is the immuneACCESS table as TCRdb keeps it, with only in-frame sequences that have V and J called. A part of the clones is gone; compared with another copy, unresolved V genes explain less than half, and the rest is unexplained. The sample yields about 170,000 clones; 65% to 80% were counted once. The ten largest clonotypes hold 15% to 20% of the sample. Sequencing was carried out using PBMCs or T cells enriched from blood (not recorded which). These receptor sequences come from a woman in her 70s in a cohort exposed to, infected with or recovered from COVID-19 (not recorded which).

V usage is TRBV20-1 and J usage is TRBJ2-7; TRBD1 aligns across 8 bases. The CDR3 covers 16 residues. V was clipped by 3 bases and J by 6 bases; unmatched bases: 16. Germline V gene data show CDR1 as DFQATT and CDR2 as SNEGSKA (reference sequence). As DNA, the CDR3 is TGCAGTGCTAGTAAGGCAGCCAGGACAGGGCCAACCGAGCAGTACTTC. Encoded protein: CSASKAARTGPTEQYF.

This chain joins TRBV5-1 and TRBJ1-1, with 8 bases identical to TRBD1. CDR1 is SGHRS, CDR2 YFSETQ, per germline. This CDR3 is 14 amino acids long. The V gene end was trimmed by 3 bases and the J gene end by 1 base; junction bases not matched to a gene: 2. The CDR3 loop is CASSSGTGNTEAFF. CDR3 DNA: TGCGCCAGCAGCTCAGGGACAGGGAACACTGAAGCTTTCTTT.

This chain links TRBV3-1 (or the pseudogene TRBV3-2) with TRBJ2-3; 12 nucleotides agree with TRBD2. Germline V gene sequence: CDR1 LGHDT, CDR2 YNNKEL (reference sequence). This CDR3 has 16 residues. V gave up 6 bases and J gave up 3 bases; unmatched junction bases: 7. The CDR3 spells CASSSRLAGVTDTQYF. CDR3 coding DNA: TGTGCCAGCAGTTCTAGACTAGCGGGGGTGACAGATACGCAGTATTTT.

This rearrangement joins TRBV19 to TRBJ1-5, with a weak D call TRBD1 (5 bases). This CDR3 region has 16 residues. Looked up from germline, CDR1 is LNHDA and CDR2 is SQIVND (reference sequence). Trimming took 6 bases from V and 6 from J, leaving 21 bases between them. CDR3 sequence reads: CASSRLGGGKGQPQHF. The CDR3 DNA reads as TGTGCCAGTAGCCGCTTGGGGGGAGGAAAGGGTCAGCCCCAGCATTTT.

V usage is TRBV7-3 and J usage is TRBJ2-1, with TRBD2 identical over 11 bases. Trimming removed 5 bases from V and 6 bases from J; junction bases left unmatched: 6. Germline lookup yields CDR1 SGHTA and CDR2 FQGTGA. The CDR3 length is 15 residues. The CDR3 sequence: CASSRGLAGGNEQFF. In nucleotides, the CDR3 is TGTGCCAGCAGCCGAGGACTAGCGGGTGGCAATGAGCAGTTCTTC.

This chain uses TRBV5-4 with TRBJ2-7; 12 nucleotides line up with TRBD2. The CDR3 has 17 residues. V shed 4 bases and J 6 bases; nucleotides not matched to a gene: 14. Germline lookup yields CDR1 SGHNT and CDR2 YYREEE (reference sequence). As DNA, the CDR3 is TGTGCCAGCAGCACAGAGACTAGCGGGAGAAACGGCGGCGAGCAGTACTTC. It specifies CASSTETSGRNGGEQYF. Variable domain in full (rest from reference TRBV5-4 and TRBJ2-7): ETGVTQSPTHLIKTRGQQVTLRCSSQSGHNTVSWYQQALGQGPQFIFQYYREEENGRGNFPPRFSGLQFPNYSSELNVNALELDDSALYLCASSTETSGRNGGEQYFGPGTRLTVT.

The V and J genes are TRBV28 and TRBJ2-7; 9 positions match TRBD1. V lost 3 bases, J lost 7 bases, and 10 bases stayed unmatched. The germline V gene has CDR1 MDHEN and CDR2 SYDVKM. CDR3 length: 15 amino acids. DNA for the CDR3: TGTGCCAGCAGTTTCGGCGGGACAGGGCTTTGGGAGCAGTACTTC. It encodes CASSFGGTGLWEQYF. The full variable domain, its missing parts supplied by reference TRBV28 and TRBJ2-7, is DVKVTQSSRYLVKRTGEKVFLECVQDMDHENMFWYRQDPGLGLRLIYFSYDVKMKEKGDIPEGYSVSREKKERFSLILESASTNQTSMYLCASSFGGTGLWEQYFGPGTRLTVT.

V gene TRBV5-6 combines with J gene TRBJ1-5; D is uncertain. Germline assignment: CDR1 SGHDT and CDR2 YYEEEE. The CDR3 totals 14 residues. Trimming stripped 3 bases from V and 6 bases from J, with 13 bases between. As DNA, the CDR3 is TGTGCCAGCAGCTGGCACGGGTTCGGTCAGCCCCAGCATTTT. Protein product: CASSWHGFGQPQHF.

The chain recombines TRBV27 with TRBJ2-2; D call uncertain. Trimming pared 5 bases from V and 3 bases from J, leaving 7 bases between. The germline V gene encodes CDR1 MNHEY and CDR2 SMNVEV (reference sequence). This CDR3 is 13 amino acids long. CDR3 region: CASSPHYTGELFF. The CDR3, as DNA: TGTGCCAGCAGTCCTCACTACACCGGGGAGCTGTTTTTT.

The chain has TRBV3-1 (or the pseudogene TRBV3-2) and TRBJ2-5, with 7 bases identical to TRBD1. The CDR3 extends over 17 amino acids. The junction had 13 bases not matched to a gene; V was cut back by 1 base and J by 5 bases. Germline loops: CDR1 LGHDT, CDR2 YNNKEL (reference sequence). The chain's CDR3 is CASSQGKGAKSRETQYF. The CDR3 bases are TGTGCCAGCAGCCAAGGAAAGGGGGCTAAATCGCGGGAGACCCAGTACTTC.

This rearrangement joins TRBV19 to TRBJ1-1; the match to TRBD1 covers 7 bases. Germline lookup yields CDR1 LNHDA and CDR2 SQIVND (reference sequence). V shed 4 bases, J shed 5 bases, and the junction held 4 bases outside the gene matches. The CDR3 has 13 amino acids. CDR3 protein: CASSNRGGTEAFF. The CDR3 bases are TGTGCCAGTAGTAACAGGGGTGGTACTGAAGCTTTCTTT.

CDR3 nucleotides: TGCAGCGTTGTCTCAGGGGGCAATCAGCCCCAGCATTTT. This sequence encodes CSVVSGGNQPQHF. J is TRBJ1-5 and V is TRBV29-1; weak D call: TRBD1 (6 bases). The CDR3 totals 13 residues. Germline CDR1 reads SQVTM; CDR2 reads ANQGSEA. With 4 bases removed from V and 2 bases from J, the gap between germline ends came to 9 bases.

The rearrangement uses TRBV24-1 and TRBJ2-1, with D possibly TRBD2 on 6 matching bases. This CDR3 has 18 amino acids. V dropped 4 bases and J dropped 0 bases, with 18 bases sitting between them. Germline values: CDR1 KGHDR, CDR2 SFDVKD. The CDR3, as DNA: TGTGCCACCAGTGACCCCTCGGTAGCGGTGAGCTCCTACAATGAGCAGTTCTTC. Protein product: CATSDPSVAVSSYNEQFF.

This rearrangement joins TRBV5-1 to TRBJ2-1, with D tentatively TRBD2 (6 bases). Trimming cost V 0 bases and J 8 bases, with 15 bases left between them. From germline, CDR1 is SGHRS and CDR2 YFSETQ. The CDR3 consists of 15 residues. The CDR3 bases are TGCGCCAGCAGCTTGGGCGGGAACGGTAACCATGAGCAGTTCTTC. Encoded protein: CASSLGGNGNHEQFF.

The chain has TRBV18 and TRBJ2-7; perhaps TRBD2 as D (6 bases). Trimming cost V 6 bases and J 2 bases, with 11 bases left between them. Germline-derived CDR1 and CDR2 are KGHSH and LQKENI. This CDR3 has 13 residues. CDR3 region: CASSPGSTYEQYF. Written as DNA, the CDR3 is TGTGCCAGCTCCCCCGGGAGTACCTACGAGCAGTACTTC.

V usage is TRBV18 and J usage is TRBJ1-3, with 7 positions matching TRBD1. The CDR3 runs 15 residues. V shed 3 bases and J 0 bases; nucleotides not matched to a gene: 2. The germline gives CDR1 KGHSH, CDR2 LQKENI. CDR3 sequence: CASSPGQFSGNTIYF. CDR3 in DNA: TGTGCCAGCTCACCGGGACAGTTCTCTGGAAACACCATATATTTT. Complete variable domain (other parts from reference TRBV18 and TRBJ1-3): NAGVMQNPRHLVRRRGQEARLRCSPMKGHSHVYWYRQLPEEGLKFMVYLQKENIIDESGMPKERFSAEFPKEGPSILRIQQVVRGDSAAYFCASSPGQFSGNTIYFGEGSWLTVV.

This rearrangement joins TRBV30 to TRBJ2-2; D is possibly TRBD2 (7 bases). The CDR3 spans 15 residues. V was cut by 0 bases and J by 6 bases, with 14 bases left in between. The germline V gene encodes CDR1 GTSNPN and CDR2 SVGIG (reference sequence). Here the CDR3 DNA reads TGTGCCTGGAGTGTACAAGGGGAGGGGGCCGGGGAGCTGTTTTTT. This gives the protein CAWSVQGEGAGELFF.